Below, 13 T cell receptor beta chains from the same sample are listed, as sequenced in a study of graft-versus-host responses after intestinal transplantation. Method: immunoSEQ multiplex PCR; TCRdb's copy keeps in-frame clones and lacks some. Among 8,000 to 9,000 clones listed, 25% to 35% were seen once. The sample consisted of alloreactive CD4+ T cells from a mixed lymphocyte reaction culture, taken before intestinal transplant. The subset: CFSE-low proliferating T cells sorted from roughly six-day pre-transplant mixed lymphocyte reaction (GvH or HvG direction). These receptors were obtained from a human patient who received an intestinal transplant.

This clone turned up a few times. The genes are TRBV6-1 and TRBJ2-3, with D possibly being TRBD2 (5 bases). This CDR3 is 14 amino acids long. V gave up 6 bases and J gave up 0 bases, with 10 bases separating them. CDR1 is MNHNS, CDR2 SASEGT, per germline. The CDR3 region is CASSVASSTDTQYF. CDR3 DNA: TGTGCCAGCAGCGTAGCGTCTAGCACAGATACGCAGTATTTT.

This chain connects TRBV27 to TRBJ2-7; D may be TRBD2 (5 bases). The CDR3 totals 14 residues. CDR1 is MNHEY, CDR2 SMNVEV, per germline (reference sequence). The V and J ends lost 9 bases and 0 bases respectively, with 15 bases between them. CDR3 bases: TGTGCCAGTGGCCGGGAAAGGAGCTCCTACGAGCAGTACTTC. It translates to CASGRERSSYEQYF.

This sequence joins TRBV6-1 and TRBJ1-1, with D perhaps TRBD1 (6 bases). The V and J ends lost 2 bases and 1 base respectively, with 8 bases between them. The germline gives CDR1 MNHNS, CDR2 SASEGT. The CDR3 spans 14 residues. Here the CDR3 reads CASSEQGPNTEAFF. CDR3 coding DNA: TGTGCCAGCAGTGAACAGGGGCCGAACACTGAAGCTTTCTTT.

In this sample, this clone is medium-sized. This chain uses TRBV12-1 with TRBJ1-3. TRBV12-1 is shown as a pseudogene. The CDR3 is 16 amino acids. Here the CDR3 DNA reads TGTGCCAGCGGGGGGGAAACAGGGAGCTCTGGAAACACCATATATTTT. This encodes CASGGETGSSGNTIYF.

In this sample, this clone is medium-sized. The CDR3 nucleotides read TGTGCCAGCAGCCAACGGACAGGGGTCTACGAGCAGTACTTC. This translates into CASSQRTGVYEQYF. The rearrangement joins TRBV4-2 to TRBJ2-7; 9 bases are shared with TRBD1. The CDR3 spans 14 residues. V trimming: 2 bases; J trimming: 3 bases; junction bases outside the gene matches: 2. Germline CDR1 reads LGHNA; CDR2 reads YNFKEQ.

This clone was observed a few times. The chain links TRBV11-1 to TRBJ1-1, with TRBD1 matching over 10 bases. After removal of 5 bases from V and 7 bases from J, the junction contained 13 bases not matched to a gene. Germline V CDR1 and CDR2: SGHAT, FQDESV (reference sequence). The CDR3 covers 16 residues. Here the CDR3 reads CASSPISIGQGGEAFF. The CDR3 coding sequence is TGTGCCAGCAGCCCCATAAGCATCGGACAGGGGGGTGAAGCTTTCTTT.

This clone was counted a few times. Its ends do not fully match the called genes, so a read error is possible. This chain connects TRBV28 to TRBJ2-1; 8 positions match TRBD2. The CDR3 has 12 residues. CDR1 is MDHEN and CDR2 is SYDVKM in the germline V gene. The CDR3: CASSLRSGLGVF. The CDR3 DNA sequence: TGTGCCAGCAGCCTGCGTTCGGGACTAGGGGTCTTC.

The chain carries TRBV6-5 and TRBJ1-5, with D uncertain. The CDR3 extends over 15 amino acids. Trimming cost V 5 bases and J 3 bases, with 14 bases left between them. CDR1 and CDR2 from the germline V gene are MNHEY and SVGAGI. As DNA, the CDR3 is TGTGCCAGCAGTCAAAGGGCGGGGTACAATCAGCCCCAGCATTTT. This encodes CASSQRAGYNQPQHF.

This clone has only a few counts. V is TRBV28 and J is TRBJ2-5; D remains ambiguous. Per germline, CDR1 MDHEN and CDR2 SYDVKM. CDR3 length: 10 amino acids. Trimming cost V 6 bases and J 4 bases, with 3 bases left between them. In DNA, the CDR3 is TGTGCCAGCAGCTCAGAGACCCAGTACTTC. It yields the protein CASSSETQYF. Together with reference TRBV28 and TRBJ2-5, the CDR3 gives the full variable domain: DVKVTQSSRYLVKRTGEKVFLECVQDMDHENMFWYRQDPGLGLRLIYFSYDVKMKEKGDIPEGYSVSREKKERFSLILESASTNQTSMYLCASSSETQYFGPGTRLLVL.

This clone occurred a few times. The chain couples TRBV6-5 to TRBJ1-1; 9 bases are shared with TRBD1. V shed 2 bases, J shed 7 bases, and the junction held 2 bases outside the gene matches. The CDR3 extends over 13 amino acids. The V gene's germline CDR1 is MNHEY and CDR2 SVGAGI. For the CDR3, the DNA is TGTGCCAGCAGTTACGCGGGACAGGGTGAAGCTTTCTTT. The encoded protein is CASSYAGQGEAFF.

In its sample, this clone is medium-sized. The rearrangement uses TRBV19 and TRBJ1-4; weak D call: TRBD1 (5 bases). Germline V gene data show CDR1 as LNHDA and CDR2 as SQIVND (reference sequence). CDR3 length: 15 residues. V was trimmed by 1 base and J by 0 bases, leaving 6 bases between them. The CDR3 region has the DNA TGTGCCAGTAGTATAGGACAGACAACTAATGAAAAACTGTTTTTT. Translating it yields CASSIGQTTNEKLFF.

This clone qualifies as medium-sized. This rearrangement joins TRBV5-4 to TRBJ2-7; no definite D call. CDR3 length equals 13 residues. Germline-derived CDR1 and CDR2 are SGHNT and YYREEE (reference sequence). The V end was cut by 4 bases, the J end by 2 bases, with 10 bases between. CDR3 sequence reads: CASSRGPAYEQYF. The CDR3 DNA sequence: TGTGCCAGCAGCCGAGGTCCTGCCTACGAGCAGTACTTC.

The chain combines TRBV28 with TRBJ1-2; 10 nucleotides match TRBD1. The J segment lost 8 bases and the V segment lost 4 bases, leaving 4 bases of the junction unmatched. The CDR3 is made up of 13 amino acids. Germline-derived CDR1 and CDR2 are MDHEN and SYDVKM. CDR3 nucleotides: TGTGCCAGCAGTTCGACAGGGGGCAAGGGCTACACCTTC. Its protein product is CASSSTGGKGYTF.